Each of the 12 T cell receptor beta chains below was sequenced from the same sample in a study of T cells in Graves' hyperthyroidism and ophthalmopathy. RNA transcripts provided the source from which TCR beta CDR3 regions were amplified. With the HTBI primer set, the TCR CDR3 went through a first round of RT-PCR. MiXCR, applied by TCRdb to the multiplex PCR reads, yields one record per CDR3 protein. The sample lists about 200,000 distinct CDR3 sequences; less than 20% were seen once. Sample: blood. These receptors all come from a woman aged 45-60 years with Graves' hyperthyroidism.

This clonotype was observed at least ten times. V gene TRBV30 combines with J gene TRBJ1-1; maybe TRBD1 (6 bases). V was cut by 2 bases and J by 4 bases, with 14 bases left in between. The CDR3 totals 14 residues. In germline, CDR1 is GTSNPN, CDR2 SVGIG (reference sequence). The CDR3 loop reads CAWSPYRVGTEAFF. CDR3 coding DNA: TGTGCCTGGAGTCCTTACAGGGTTGGCACTGAAGCTTTCTTT.

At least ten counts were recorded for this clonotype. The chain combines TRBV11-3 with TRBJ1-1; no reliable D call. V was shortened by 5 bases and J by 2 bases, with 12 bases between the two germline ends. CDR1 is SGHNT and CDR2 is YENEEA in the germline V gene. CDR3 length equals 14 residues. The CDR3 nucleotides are TGTGCCAGCAGCCGCCTAGCCCTTAACACTGAAGCTTTCTTT. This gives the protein CASSRLALNTEAFF.

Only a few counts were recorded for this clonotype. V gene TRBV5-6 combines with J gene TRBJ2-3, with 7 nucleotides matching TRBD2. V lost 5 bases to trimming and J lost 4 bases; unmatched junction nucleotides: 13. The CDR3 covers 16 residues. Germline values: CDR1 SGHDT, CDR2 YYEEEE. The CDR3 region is CASRKTTSLVADTQYF. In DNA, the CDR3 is TGTGCCAGCAGGAAAACGACTAGCCTCGTTGCAGATACGCAGTATTTT. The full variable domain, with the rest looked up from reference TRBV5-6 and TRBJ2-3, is DAGVTQSPTHLIKTRGQQVTLRCSPKSGHDTVSWYQQALGQGPQFIFQYYEEEERQRGNFPDRFSGHQFPNYSSELNVNALLLGDSALYLCASRKTTSLVADTQYFGPGTRLTVL.

The CDR3 region has the DNA TGCGCCAGCAGCTCCGATCGACAGGCCTCTGGAAACACCATATATTTT. It encodes CASSSDRQASGNTIYF. This sequence joins TRBV5-1 and TRBJ1-3; D may be TRBD1 (6 bases). V lost 3 bases and J 0 bases, leaving 13 bases between the germline ends. Germline lookup yields CDR1 SGHRS and CDR2 YFSETQ. The CDR3 runs 16 residues.

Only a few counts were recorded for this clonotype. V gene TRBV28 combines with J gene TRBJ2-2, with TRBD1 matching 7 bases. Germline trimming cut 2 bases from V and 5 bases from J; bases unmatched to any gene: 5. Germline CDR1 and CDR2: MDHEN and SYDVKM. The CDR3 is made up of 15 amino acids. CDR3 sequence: CASSLRGLGTGELFF. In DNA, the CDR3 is TGTGCCAGCAGTTTAAGGGGGCTAGGGACCGGGGAGCTGTTTTTT.

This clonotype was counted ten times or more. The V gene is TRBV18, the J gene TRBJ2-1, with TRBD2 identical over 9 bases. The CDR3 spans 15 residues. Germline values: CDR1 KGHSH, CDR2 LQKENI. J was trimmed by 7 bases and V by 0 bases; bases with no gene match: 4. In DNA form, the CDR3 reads TGTGCCAGCTCACCACCGACTAGCGGAAGGAATGAGCAGTTCTTC. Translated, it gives CASSPPTSGRNEQFF.

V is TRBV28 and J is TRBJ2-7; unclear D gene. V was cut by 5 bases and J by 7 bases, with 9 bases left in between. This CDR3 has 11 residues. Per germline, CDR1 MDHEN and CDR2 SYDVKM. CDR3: CASSNYGEQYF. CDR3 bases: TGTGCCAGCAGTAACTATGGGGAGCAGTACTTC.

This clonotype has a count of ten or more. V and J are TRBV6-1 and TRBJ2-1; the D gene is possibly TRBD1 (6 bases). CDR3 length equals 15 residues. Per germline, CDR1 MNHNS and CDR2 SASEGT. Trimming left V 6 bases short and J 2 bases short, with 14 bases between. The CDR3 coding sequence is TGTGCCAGCAGATGGACAGATAGGGCCTACAATGAGCAGTTCTTC. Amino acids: CASRWTDRAYNEQFF.

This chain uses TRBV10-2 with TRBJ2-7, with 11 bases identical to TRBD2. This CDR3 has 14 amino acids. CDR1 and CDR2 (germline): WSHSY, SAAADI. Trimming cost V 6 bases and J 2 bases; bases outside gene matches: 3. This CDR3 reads CASRGTSGAYEQYF. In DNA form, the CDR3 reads TGCGCCAGCAGAGGGACTAGCGGAGCCTACGAGCAGTACTTC.

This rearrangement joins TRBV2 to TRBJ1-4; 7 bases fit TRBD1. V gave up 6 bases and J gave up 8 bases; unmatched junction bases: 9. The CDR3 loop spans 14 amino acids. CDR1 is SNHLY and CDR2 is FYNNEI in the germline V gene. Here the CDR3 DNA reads TGTGCCAGCAGATTATTTGGGACAGACGAAAAACTGTTTTTT. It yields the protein CASRLFGTDEKLFF.

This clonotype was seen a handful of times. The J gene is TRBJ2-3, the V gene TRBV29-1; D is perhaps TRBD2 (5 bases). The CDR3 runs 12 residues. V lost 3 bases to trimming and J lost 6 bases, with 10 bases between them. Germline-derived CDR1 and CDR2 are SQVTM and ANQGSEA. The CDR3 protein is CSVDSGVDTQYF. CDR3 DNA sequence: TGCAGCGTTGACTCCGGGGTGGATACGCAGTATTTT.

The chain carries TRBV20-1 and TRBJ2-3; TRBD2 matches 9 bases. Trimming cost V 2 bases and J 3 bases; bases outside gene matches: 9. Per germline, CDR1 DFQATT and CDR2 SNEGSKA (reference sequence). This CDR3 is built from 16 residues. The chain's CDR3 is CSARSGLAAHTDTQYF. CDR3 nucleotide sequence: TGCAGTGCTAGATCGGGACTAGCAGCCCATACAGATACGCAGTATTTT.